One sample yielded the 9 T cell receptor beta chains listed below, sequenced in a study of blood T cell repertoires in COVID-19. This table comes from immunoSEQ multiplex PCR, and its TCRdb copy is limited to in-frame clones, with some not included. The sample comprises about 230,000 clones, 84% of which are singletons, and roughly 1.4% rests with the top ten. Sequencing was done on a sample of peripheral blood. The receptors derive from a woman in her thirties or forties who had recovered from COVID-19.

The chain is built from TRBV28 and TRBJ2-7, with 8 bases identical to TRBD1. There are 17 residues in the CDR3. Germline trimming cut 4 bases from V and 4 bases from J; bases unmatched to any gene: 15. The germline gives CDR1 MDHEN, CDR2 SYDVKM. As DNA, the CDR3 is TGTGCCAGCAGTTCCCCCTCAGGGGGCGCAGACCTATACGAGCAGTACTTC. This gives the protein CASSSPSGGADLYEQYF.

The V gene is TRBV11-3, the J gene TRBJ1-6, with D possibly matching TRBD1 (5 bases). Trimming took 2 bases from V and 7 from J, leaving 12 bases between them. Germline V gene data show CDR1 as SGHNT and CDR2 as YENEEA. The CDR3 totals 15 residues. The CDR3 reads CASSLLGGLNSPLHF. The DNA of the CDR3 is TGTGCCAGCAGCTTACTCGGGGGTTTGAATTCACCCCTCCACTTT. Filled out from reference TRBV11-3 and TRBJ1-6, the complete variable domain reads EAGVVQSPRYKIIEKKQPVAFWCNPISGHNTLYWYLQNLGQGPELLIRYENEEAVDDSQLPKDRFSAERLKGVDSTLKIQPAELGDSAVYLCASSLLGGLNSPLHFGNGTRLTVT.

The V gene is TRBV19, the J gene TRBJ2-7, with D uncertain. The germline V gene encodes CDR1 LNHDA and CDR2 SQIVND (reference sequence). This CDR3 has 15 residues. Trimming removed 6 bases at V and 2 bases at J, with 17 bases between. In DNA form, the CDR3 reads TGTGCCAGTAGGGAAAGGTTCACAGCTACCTACGAGCAGTACTTC. It translates to CASRERFTATYEQYF.

The chain uses TRBV7-9 and TRBJ2-5, with TRBD1 identical over 7 bases. J was trimmed by 5 bases and V by 1 base; bases with no gene match: 10. Germline V CDR1 and CDR2: SEHNR, FQNEAQ (reference sequence). The CDR3 is 16 residues long. CDR3: CASSLDLTGTEETQYF. CDR3 sequence (DNA): TGTGCCAGCAGCTTAGATCTTACAGGGACAGAGGAGACCCAGTACTTC.

The chain uses TRBV6-5 and TRBJ1-2, with 7 bases matching TRBD1. From germline, CDR1 is MNHEY and CDR2 SVGAGI. This CDR3 spans 15 amino acids. V trimming: 6 bases; J trimming: 0 bases; junction bases outside the gene matches: 7. CDR3 sequence (DNA): TGTGCCAGCAGCTTGACAGGGCGTTCTAACTATGGCTACACCTTC. This gives the protein CASSLTGRSNYGYTF.

V usage is TRBV7-2 and J usage is TRBJ2-1, with 9 nucleotides matching TRBD2. Germline loops: CDR1 SGHTA, CDR2 FQGNSA. The CDR3 length is 15 residues. The V segment lost 3 bases and the J segment 6 bases; nucleotides outside the gene matches: 6. CDR3: CASSFVGGGANEQFF. Here the CDR3 DNA reads TGTGCCAGCAGCTTTGTGGGCGGGGGGGCCAATGAGCAGTTCTTC.

The rearrangement uses TRBV19 and TRBJ1-1, with a possible D match to TRBD1 (6 bases). The CDR3 runs to 15 residues. Per the germline V gene, CDR1 is LNHDA and CDR2 is SQIVND (reference sequence). V was trimmed by 7 bases and J by 0 bases, leaving 15 bases between them. CDR3 DNA: TGTGCCAGTAAAGGAACAGGGCACATGAACACTGAAGCTTTCTTT. Its protein is CASKGTGHMNTEAFF.

The chain is built from TRBV18 and TRBJ2-4; D not resolved. Germline CDR1 reads KGHSH; CDR2 reads LQKENI. The length of the CDR3 is 16 residues. The ends were cut back, 0 bases at V and 0 bases at J, with 9 bases in the middle. CDR3 loop: CASSPPYNIAKNIQYF. The CDR3 DNA is TGTGCCAGCTCACCACCGTATAACATAGCCAAAAACATTCAGTACTTC.

This clone was observed a single time. Lacking the conserved final phenylalanine or tryptophan, this CDR3 likely reflects a read error. No DNA is shown, since the ends of the CDR3 on it are uncertain; the CDR3 is the one TCRdb lists. The gene calls are TRBV3-1 (or the pseudogene TRBV3-2) and TRBJ2-3; the table's D gene call, TRBD1, was not cross checked with the DNA. The germline gives CDR1 LGHDT, CDR2 YNNKEL (reference sequence). The CDR3 has 15 residues if both end residues are counted. The CDR3 region is CASSPGTGAGLRPFY.